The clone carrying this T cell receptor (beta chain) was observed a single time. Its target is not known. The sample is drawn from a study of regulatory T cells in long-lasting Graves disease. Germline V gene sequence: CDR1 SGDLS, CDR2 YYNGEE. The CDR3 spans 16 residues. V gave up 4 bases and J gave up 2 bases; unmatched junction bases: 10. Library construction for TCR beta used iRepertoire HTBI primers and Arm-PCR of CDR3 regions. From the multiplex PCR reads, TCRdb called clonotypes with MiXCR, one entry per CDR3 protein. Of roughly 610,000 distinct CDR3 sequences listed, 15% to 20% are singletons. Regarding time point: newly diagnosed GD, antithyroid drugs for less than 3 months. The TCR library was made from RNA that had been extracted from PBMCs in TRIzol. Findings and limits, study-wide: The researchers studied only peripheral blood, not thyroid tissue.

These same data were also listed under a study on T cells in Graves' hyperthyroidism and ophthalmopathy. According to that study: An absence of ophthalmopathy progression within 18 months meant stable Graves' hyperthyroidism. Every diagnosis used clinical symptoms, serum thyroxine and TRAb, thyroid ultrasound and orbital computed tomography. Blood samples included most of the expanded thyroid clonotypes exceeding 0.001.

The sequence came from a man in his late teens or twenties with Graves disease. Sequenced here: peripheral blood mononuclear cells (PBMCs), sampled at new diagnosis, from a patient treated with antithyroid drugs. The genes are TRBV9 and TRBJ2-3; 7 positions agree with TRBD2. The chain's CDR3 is CASSSRTSENTDTQYF. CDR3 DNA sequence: TGTGCCAGCAGCTCGCGAACTAGCGAAAACACAGATACGCAGTATTTT.